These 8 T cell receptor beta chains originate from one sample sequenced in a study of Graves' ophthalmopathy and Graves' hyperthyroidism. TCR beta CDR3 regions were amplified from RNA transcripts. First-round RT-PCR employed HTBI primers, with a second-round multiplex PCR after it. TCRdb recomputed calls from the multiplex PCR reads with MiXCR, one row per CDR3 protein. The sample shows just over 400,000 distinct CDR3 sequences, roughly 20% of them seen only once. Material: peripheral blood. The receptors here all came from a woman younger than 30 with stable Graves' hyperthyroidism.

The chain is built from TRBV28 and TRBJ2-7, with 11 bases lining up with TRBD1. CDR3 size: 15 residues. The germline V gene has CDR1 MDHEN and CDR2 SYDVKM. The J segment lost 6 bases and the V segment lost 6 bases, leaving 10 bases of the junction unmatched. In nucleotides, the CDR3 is TGTGCCAGCAGCTATTCCGGGACAGGGGGGACCGAGCAGTACTTC. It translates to CASSYSGTGGTEQYF.

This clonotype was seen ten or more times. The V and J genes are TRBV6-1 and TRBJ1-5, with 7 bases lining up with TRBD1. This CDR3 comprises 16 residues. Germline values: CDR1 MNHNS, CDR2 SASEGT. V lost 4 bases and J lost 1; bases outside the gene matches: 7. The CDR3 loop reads CASSGSDRVSNQPQHF. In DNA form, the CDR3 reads TGTGCCAGCAGTGGATCTGACAGGGTCAGCAATCAGCCCCAGCATTTT.

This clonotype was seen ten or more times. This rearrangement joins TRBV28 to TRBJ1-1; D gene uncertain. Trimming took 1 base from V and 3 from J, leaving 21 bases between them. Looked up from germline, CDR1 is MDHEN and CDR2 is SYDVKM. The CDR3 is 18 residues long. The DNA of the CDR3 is TGTGCCAGCAGTTTATACGGATGGACCAACCCCGAGGACACTGAAGCTTTCTTT. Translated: CASSLYGWTNPEDTEAFF.

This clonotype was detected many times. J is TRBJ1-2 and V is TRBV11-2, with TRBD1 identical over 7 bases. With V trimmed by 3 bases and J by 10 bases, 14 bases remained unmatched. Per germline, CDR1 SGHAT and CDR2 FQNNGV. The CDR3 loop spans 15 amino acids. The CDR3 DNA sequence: TGTGCCAGCAGCTTCACCGGGACAGCGGCCGGGGCCTACACCTTC. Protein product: CASSFTGTAAGAYTF. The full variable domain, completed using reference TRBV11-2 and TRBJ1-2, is EAGVAQSPRYKIIEKRQSVAFWCNPISGHATLYWYQQILGQGPKLLIQFQNNGVVDDSQLPKDRFSAERLKGVDSTLKIQPAKLEDSAVYLCASSFTGTAAGAYTFGSGTRLTVV.

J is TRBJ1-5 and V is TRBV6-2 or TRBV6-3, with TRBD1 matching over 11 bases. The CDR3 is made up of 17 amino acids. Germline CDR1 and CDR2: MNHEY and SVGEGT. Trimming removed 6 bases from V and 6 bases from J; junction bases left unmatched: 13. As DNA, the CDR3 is TGTGCCAGCAGAAAGGACAGGGGGCCGCCGGGCGGTCAGCCCCAGCATTTT. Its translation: CASRKDRGPPGGQPQHF.

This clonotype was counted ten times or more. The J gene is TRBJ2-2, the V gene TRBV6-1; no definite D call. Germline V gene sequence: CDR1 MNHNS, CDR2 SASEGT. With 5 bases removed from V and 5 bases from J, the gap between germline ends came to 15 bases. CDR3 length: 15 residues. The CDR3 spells CASSPGQIRTGELFF. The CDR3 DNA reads TGTGCCAGCAGTCCGGGTCAAATTCGGACCGGGGAGCTGTTTTTT.

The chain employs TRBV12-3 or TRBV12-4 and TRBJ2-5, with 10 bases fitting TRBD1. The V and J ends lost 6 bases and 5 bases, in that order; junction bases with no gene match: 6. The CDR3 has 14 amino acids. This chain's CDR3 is CASRPGQGKETQYF. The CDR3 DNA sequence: TGTGCCAGCAGACCGGGACAGGGGAAGGAGACCCAGTACTTC.

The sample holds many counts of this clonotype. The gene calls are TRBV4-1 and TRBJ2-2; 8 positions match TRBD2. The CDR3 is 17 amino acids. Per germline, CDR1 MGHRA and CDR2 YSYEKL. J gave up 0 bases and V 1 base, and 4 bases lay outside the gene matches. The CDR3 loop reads CASSQGSGTANTGELFF. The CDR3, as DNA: TGCGCCAGCAGCCAAGGTAGCGGGACCGCGAACACCGGGGAGCTGTTTTTT.